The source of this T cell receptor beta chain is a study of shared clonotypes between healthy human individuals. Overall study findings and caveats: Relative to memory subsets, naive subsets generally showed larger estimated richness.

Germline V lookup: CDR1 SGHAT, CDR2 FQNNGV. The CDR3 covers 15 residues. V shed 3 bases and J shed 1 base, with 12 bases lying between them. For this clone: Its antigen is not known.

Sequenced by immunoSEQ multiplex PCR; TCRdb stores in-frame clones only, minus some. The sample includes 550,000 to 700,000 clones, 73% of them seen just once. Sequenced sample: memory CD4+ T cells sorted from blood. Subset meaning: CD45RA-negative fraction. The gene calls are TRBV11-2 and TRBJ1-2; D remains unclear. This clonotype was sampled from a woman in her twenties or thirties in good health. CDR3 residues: CASSLSGLVNYGYTF. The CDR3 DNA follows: TGTGCCAGCAGCTTGTCAGGACTTGTTAACTATGGCTACACCTTC.